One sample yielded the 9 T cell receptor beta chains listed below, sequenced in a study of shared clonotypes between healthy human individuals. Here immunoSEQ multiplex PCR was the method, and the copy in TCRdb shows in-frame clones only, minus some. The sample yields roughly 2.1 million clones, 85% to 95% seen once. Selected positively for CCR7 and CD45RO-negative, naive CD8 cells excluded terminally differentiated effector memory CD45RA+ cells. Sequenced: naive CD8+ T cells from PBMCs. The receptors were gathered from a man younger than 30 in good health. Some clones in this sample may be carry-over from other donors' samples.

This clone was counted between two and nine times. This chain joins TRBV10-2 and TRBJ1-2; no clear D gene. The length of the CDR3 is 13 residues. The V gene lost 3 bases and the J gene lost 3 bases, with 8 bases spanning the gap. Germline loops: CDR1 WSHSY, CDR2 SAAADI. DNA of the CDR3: TGCGCCAGCAGTGAAGTCCAGGACTATGGCTACACCTTC. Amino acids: CASSEVQDYGYTF.

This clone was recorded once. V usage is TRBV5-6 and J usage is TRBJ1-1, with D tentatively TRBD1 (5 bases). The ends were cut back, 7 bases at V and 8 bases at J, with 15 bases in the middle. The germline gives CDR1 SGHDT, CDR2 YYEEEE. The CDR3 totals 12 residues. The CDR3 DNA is TGTGCCAGCTCCACCGGGGGTTTCGAAGCTTTCTTT. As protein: CASSTGGFEAFF.

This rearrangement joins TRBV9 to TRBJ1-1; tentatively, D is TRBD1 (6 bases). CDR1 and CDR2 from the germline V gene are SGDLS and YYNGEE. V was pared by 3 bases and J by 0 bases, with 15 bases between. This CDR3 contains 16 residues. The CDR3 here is CASSDLPGTLNTEAFF. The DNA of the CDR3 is TGTGCCAGCAGCGATTTACCCGGGACACTGAACACTGAAGCTTTCTTT. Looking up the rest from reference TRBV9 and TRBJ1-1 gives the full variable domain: DSGVTQTPKHLITATGQRVTLRCSPRSGDLSVYWYQQSLDQGLQFLIQYYNGEERAKGNILERFSAQQFPDLHSELNLSSLELGDSALYFCASSDLPGTLNTEAFFGQGTRLTVV.

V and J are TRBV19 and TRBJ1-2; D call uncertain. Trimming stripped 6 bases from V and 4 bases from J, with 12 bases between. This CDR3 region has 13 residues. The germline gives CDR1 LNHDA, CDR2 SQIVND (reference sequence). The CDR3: CASRAREVYGYTF. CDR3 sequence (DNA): TGTGCCAGTAGGGCCCGTGAAGTCTATGGCTACACCTTC. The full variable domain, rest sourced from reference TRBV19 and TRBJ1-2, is DGGITQSPKYLFRKEGQNVTLSCEQNLNHDAMYWYRQDPGQGLRLIYYSQIVNDFQKGDIAEGYSVSREKKESFPLTVTSAQKNPTAFYLCASRAREVYGYTFGSGTRLTVV.

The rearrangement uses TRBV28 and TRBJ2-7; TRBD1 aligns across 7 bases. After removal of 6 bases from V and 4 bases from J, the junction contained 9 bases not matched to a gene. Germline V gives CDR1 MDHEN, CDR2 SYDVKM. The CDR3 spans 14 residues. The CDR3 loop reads CASSPLDRVYEQYF. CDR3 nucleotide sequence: TGTGCCAGCAGCCCCCTTGACAGGGTGTACGAGCAGTACTTC.

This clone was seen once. CDR3 region: CASSSGGPGELFF. For the CDR3, the DNA is TGTGCCAGCAGCTCAGGGGGACCCGGGGAGCTGTTTTTT. The V gene is TRBV5-4, the J gene TRBJ2-2; 7 bases are shared with TRBD1. Germline assignment: CDR1 SGHNT and CDR2 YYREEE (reference sequence). V lost 3 bases and J lost 6; bases outside the gene matches: 2. This CDR3 is 13 amino acids long.

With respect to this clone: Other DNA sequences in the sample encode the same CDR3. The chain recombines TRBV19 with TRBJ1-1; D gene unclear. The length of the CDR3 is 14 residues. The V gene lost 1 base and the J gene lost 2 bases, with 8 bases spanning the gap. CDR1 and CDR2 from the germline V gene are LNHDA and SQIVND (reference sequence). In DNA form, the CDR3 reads TGTGCCAGTAGTATAGGGTCAGGAAACACTGAAGCTTTCTTT. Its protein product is CASSIGSGNTEAFF.

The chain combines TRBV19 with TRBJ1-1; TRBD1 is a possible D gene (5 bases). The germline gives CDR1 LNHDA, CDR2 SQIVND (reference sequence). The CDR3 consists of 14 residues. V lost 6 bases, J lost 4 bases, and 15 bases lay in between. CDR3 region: CASRPIREVTEAFF. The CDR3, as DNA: TGTGCCAGTAGACCTATCAGGGAGGTCACTGAAGCTTTCTTT.

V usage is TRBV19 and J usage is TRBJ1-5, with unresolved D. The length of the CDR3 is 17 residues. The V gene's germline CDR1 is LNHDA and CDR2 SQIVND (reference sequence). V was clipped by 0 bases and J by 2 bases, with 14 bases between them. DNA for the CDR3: TGTGCCAGTAGTATAGATCGGGAGGGAGGTGGCAATCAGCCCCAGCATTTT. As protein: CASSIDREGGGNQPQHF. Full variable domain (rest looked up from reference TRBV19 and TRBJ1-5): DGGITQSPKYLFRKEGQNVTLSCEQNLNHDAMYWYRQDPGQGLRLIYYSQIVNDFQKGDIAEGYSVSREKKESFPLTVTSAQKNPTAFYLCASSIDREGGGNQPQHFGDGTRLSIL.